These 21 T cell receptor beta chains originate from one sample sequenced in a study of T cells after posttransplantation cyclophosphamide. Profiled with immunoSEQ multiplex PCR; TCRdb holds only in-frame clones, not every one. The table lists about 20,000 clones, 75% to 90% of them singletons. Sampled 1 year posttransplant, controls received myeloablative marrow transplants, methotrexate and a calcineurin inhibitor. The specimen was PBMCs, collected around 390 days after allogeneic stem cell transplant with calcineurin inhibitor and methotrexate. All receptors derive from a female patient aged 30 to 45 who received an allogeneic stem cell transplant from an unrelated donor, was CMV-positive, and had acute and chronic GVHD. Among the T cells, some may be from the graft donor.

V usage is TRBV5-6 and J usage is TRBJ1-2; D may be TRBD1 (5 bases). The V end lost 4 bases, the J end lost 7 bases, and 14 bases lay between the germline ends. The V gene's germline CDR1 is SGHDT and CDR2 YYEEEE. CDR3 size: 13 residues. CDR3 in DNA: TGTGCCAGCAGCACCGACGGGGGAAGTGGCTACACCTTC. Translating gives CASSTDGGSGYTF.

This chain uses TRBV27 with TRBJ2-3; the match to TRBD2 covers 7 bases. This CDR3 contains 15 residues. The V gene's germline CDR1 is MNHEY and CDR2 SMNVEV (reference sequence). Trimming removed 8 bases from V and 6 bases from J; junction bases left unmatched: 14. CDR3 protein: CASPPRGRKVDTQYF. CDR3 DNA: TGTGCCAGCCCCCCGCGCGGGAGAAAGGTGGATACGCAGTATTTT.

V gene TRBV30 combines with J gene TRBJ2-7, with 10 bases lining up with TRBD2. The V segment lost 8 bases and the J segment 4 bases; nucleotides outside the gene matches: 8. Germline values: CDR1 GTSNPN, CDR2 SVGIG (reference sequence). CDR3 length: 13 amino acids. CDR3 sequence: CAHPLAGVYEQYV. The CDR3 DNA follows: TGTGCCCATCCTCTAGCGGGAGTATACGAGCAGTACGTC.

This clone was seen a single time. The chain links TRBV19 to TRBJ1-5; 8 nucleotides align to TRBD1. Trimming took 5 bases from V and 4 from J; bases not matched to a gene: 7. Germline CDR1 and CDR2: LNHDA and SQIVND (reference sequence). This CDR3 contains 15 residues. The DNA of the CDR3 is TGTGCCAGTAGTTCGTTCAGGGGGCCGAATCAGCCCCAGCATTTT. Amino acids: CASSSFRGPNQPQHF.

This clone occurred once. This chain joins TRBV2 and TRBJ2-7; D is unresolved. The CDR3 length is 12 residues. V gave up 5 bases and J gave up 9 bases, with 14 bases separating them. Germline values: CDR1 SNHLY, CDR2 FYNNEI. The CDR3 DNA follows: TGTGCCAGCAGTCGGATCCGGTCAGGGCAGTACGTC. This sequence encodes CASSRIRSGQYV.

A single count supports this clone. The genes are TRBV5-6 and TRBJ1-1; D possibly corresponds to TRBD1 (6 bases). V shed 5 bases and J shed 3 bases, with 11 bases lying between them. The CDR3 is 13 residues long. Germline V gives CDR1 SGHDT, CDR2 YYEEEE. For the CDR3, the DNA is TGTGCCAGCAGGGATACAGGGTACACTGAAGCTTTCTTT. Encoded protein: CASRDTGYTEAFF.

V is TRBV4-1 and J is TRBJ2-2, with 8 bases lining up with TRBD2. Germline V gene data show CDR1 as MGHRA and CDR2 as YSYEKL. V dropped 6 bases and J dropped 4; count of bases not matched to a gene: 10. There are 16 residues in the CDR3. CDR3: CASSQRAGDGTGELFF. The CDR3 region has the DNA TGCGCCAGCAGTCAGCGAGCGGGAGACGGCACCGGGGAGCTGTTTTTT.

The J gene is TRBJ2-5, the V gene TRBV5-1; 8 bases align to TRBD2. V was clipped by 6 bases and J by 2 bases; unmatched bases: 12. CDR3 length equals 16 residues. Germline CDR1 and CDR2: SGHRS and YFSETQ. CDR3 residues: CASTGLASGAQETQYF. DNA of the CDR3: TGCGCCAGCACTGGACTAGCATCCGGGGCTCAAGAGACCCAGTACTTC.

The V and J genes are TRBV6-5 and TRBJ2-7; TRBD2 matches at 11 bases. The CDR3 spans 15 residues. In germline, CDR1 is MNHEY, CDR2 SVGAGI. Trimming removed 2 bases from V and 4 bases from J; junction bases left unmatched: 4. The CDR3 DNA reads as TGTGCCAGCAGTTACGTGGGACTAGCGGATTACGAGCAGTACTTC. It translates to CASSYVGLADYEQYF.

This rearrangement joins TRBV27 to TRBJ2-2, with 9 bases matching TRBD1. The CDR3 has 15 residues. Trimming cost V 7 bases and J 4 bases; bases outside gene matches: 7. Germline V gives CDR1 MNHEY, CDR2 SMNVEV (reference sequence). DNA for the CDR3: TGTGCCAGCACCCTCGGACAGGGGCCCACCGGGGAGCTGTTTTTT. Amino acid sequence: CASTLGQGPTGELFF.

The chain links TRBV27 to TRBJ2-2; tentative D call: TRBD1 (5 bases). CDR1 MNHEY and CDR2 SMNVEV come from the germline V gene (reference sequence). The V end lost 5 bases, the J end lost 0 bases, and 16 bases lay between the germline ends. The CDR3 loop spans 17 amino acids. This CDR3 reads CASSLTSDRTNTGELFF. CDR3 sequence (DNA): TGTGCCAGCAGTCTAACGTCAGACAGAACGAACACCGGGGAGCTGTTTTTT.

The chain has TRBV5-8 and TRBJ2-3; 14 bases are shared with TRBD2. CDR3 length equals 15 residues. Germline trimming cut 4 bases from V and 5 bases from J; bases unmatched to any gene: 3. Germline V CDR1 and CDR2: SGHTS, YDEGEE. The CDR3 DNA reads TGTGCCAGCAGCCTAGGGACTAGCGGGAGAGATACGCAGTATTTT. This encodes CASSLGTSGRDTQYF.

The chain has TRBV6-5 and TRBJ1-2, with D possibly being TRBD1 (6 bases). The CDR3 totals 16 residues. Trimming cost V 2 bases and J 1 base, with 14 bases left between them. Germline lookup yields CDR1 MNHEY and CDR2 SVGAGI. Here the CDR3 DNA reads TGTGCCAGCAGTTACACCAACCAGGGGAGTAACTATGGCTACACCTTC. Protein product: CASSYTNQGSNYGYTF.

The chain couples TRBV4-1 to TRBJ1-4, with 9 positions matching TRBD1. The length of the CDR3 is 16 residues. The germline CDR1 and CDR2 sequences are MGHRA and YSYEKL. V shed 4 bases and J 5 bases; nucleotides not matched to a gene: 8. CDR3 residues: CASSPLSGTGNEKLFF. CDR3 DNA: TGCGCCAGCAGCCCACTCTCTGGGACAGGGAATGAAAAACTGTTTTTT.

This clone was observed a handful of times. This chain links TRBV6-6 with TRBJ1-2; 10 bases are shared with TRBD1. CDR1 is MNHNY, CDR2 SVGAGI, per germline (reference sequence). Trimming cost V 2 bases and J 8 bases; bases outside gene matches: 5. CDR3 length: 14 amino acids. The CDR3 is CASSYLPGQGGYTF. The CDR3 region has the DNA TGTGCCAGCAGTTACCTACCGGGACAGGGGGGCTACACCTTC.

For the CDR3, the DNA is TGTGCCAGCAGTTTAGAGCGTCCGGGCTACGAGCAGTACTTC. This codes for CASSLERPGYEQYF. The chain couples TRBV27 to TRBJ2-7, with D unclear. V lost 2 bases to trimming and J lost 3 bases, with 11 bases between them. The CDR3 is 14 residues long. Germline CDR1 and CDR2: MNHEY and SMNVEV (reference sequence).

The rearrangement joins TRBV7-8 to TRBJ2-2; TRBD2 agrees at 8 bases. The CDR3 sequence is 14 residues long. Germline V gene data show CDR1 as SGHVS and CDR2 as FQNEAQ. The V segment lost 7 bases and the J segment 6 bases; nucleotides outside the gene matches: 7. The chain's CDR3 is CASNTGGDSGELFF. CDR3 sequence (DNA): TGTGCCAGCAACACGGGGGGGGATTCCGGGGAGCTGTTTTTT.

The count of this clone is one. The chain uses TRBV6-5 and TRBJ2-1; D may be TRBD1 (8 bases). This CDR3 has 13 residues. Germline V gene sequence: CDR1 MNHEY, CDR2 SVGAGI. Trimming left V 11 bases short and J 4 bases short, with 15 bases between. Here the CDR3 reads CAPQGGTYNEQFF. The CDR3 bases are TGTGCCCCACAGGGGGGGACGTACAATGAGCAGTTCTTC.

This chain uses TRBV5-4 with TRBJ2-6; the match to TRBD2 covers 11 bases. Germline V lookup: CDR1 SGHNT, CDR2 YYREEE (reference sequence). Unmatched junction bases numbered 5, after V lost 1 base and J lost 2 bases. CDR3 length: 18 residues. The CDR3 DNA reads as TGTGCCAGCAGCTTGACTAGCGGGAGAGGGACTGGGGCCAACGTCCTGACTTTC. Protein: CASSLTSGRGTGANVLTF.

The chain recombines TRBV11-3 with TRBJ2-3, with D perhaps TRBD1 (6 bases). The CDR3 consists of 15 residues. The V end was cut by 6 bases, the J end by 0 bases, with 13 bases between. Germline V gene data show CDR1 as SGHNT and CDR2 as YENEEA. The chain's CDR3 is CASREGGASTDTQYF. The CDR3 region has the DNA TGTGCCAGCAGAGAAGGGGGAGCTAGCACAGATACGCAGTATTTT.

The J gene is TRBJ2-1, the V gene TRBV7-6; TRBD2 aligns across 8 bases. The CDR3 spans 19 residues. The germline CDR1 and CDR2 sequences are SGHVS and FNYEAQ. J was trimmed by 4 bases and V by 3 bases; bases with no gene match: 17. The CDR3 DNA reads as TGTGCCAGCAGCTTGATTGGAAGCGGGAGCCTTAGCCTTTACAATGAGCAGTTCTTC. It is translated as CASSLIGSGSLSLYNEQFF.